This T cell receptor (beta chain) emerged from a study of T cell responses to AZD1222 COVID-19 vaccine. Overall study findings and caveats: Spike-specific TCR repertoires showed rising breadth and depth after two AZD1222 doses. The number of AZD1222 recipients seropositive at baseline was only 6 or 7.

Note on this clone: What it binds is not known.

CDR3 length: 12 amino acids. Germline loops: CDR1 SEHNR, CDR2 FQNEAQ (reference sequence). V was pared by 7 bases and J by 4 bases, with 10 bases between. Generated by immunoSEQ multiplex PCR, the TCRdb table keeps only in-frame clones and is missing some. Here the sample spans about 160,000 clones, almost 90% being singletons. This chain links TRBV7-9 with TRBJ1-1; D is unresolved. The sequence came from an adult in good health. This specimen consisted of peripheral blood, obtained on day 0 of AZD1222 vaccination. The DNA of the CDR3 is TGTGCCAGCACCTGGGAGGGCACTGAAGCTTTCTTT. Amino acid sequence: CASTWEGTEAFF. Supplemented by reference TRBV7-9 and TRBJ1-1, the full variable domain reads DTGVSQNPRHKITKRGQNVTFRCDPISEHNRLYWYRQTLGQGPEFLTYFQNEAQLEKSRLLSDRFSAERPKGSFSTLEIQRTEQGDSAMYLCASTWEGTEAFFGQGTRLTVV.